Below, 21 T cell receptor beta chains from the same sample are listed, as sequenced in a study of control samples from healthy donors and cancer patients. Sequencing used immunoSEQ multiplex PCR; TCRdb keeps in-frame clones, though not all of them. The table lists 100,000 to 150,000 clones, more than 85% of them singletons. Sequenced sample: blood. These receptors all come from a woman aged 18 to 35 in good health.

The genes are TRBV4-2 and TRBJ2-3, with D hard to call. This CDR3 is 15 amino acids long. Germline values: CDR1 LGHNA, CDR2 YNFKEQ. Trimming took 4 bases from V and 2 from J, leaving 13 bases between them. The CDR3 here is CASSRTESPTDTQYF. The CDR3 nucleotides are TGTGCCAGCAGCCGGACGGAGTCCCCCACAGATACGCAGTATTTT.

This clone was picked up a small number of times. The chain recombines TRBV29-1 with TRBJ2-1; 7 positions match TRBD1. This CDR3 spans 15 amino acids. The germline CDR1 and CDR2 sequences are SQVTM and ANQGSEA. After removal of 5 bases from V and 3 bases from J, the junction contained 10 bases not matched to a gene. Here the CDR3 reads CSVRKQGVIYNEQFF. The CDR3 region has the DNA TGCAGCGTTCGTAAGCAGGGGGTCATCTACAATGAGCAGTTCTTC.

The sample holds one count of this clone. The chain uses TRBV18 and TRBJ1-1; D call uncertain. Germline assignment: CDR1 KGHSH and CDR2 LQKENI. CDR3 size: 13 residues. Deletions cut 1 base from V and 5 bases from J, with 8 bases between. CDR3 DNA sequence: TGTGCCAGCTCACCACAGGGTTTTACTGAAGCTTTCTTT. Its protein is CASSPQGFTEAFF.

The rearrangement joins TRBV21-1 to TRBJ2-4; the tabulated D call, TRBD2, remains unverified against the DNA. TRBV21-1 is annotated as a pseudogene. The CDR3 extends over 20 amino acids. CDR3 nucleotides: TGTGCCAGCAGCCTAAATCTGGGACTAGCGGGAAGCGAAGGCAAAAACATTCAGTACTTC. As protein: CASSLNLGLAGSEGKNIQYF.

The chain links TRBV7-6 to TRBJ1-3; D perhaps matches TRBD1 (5 bases). This CDR3 region has 15 residues. Germline CDR1 reads SGHVS; CDR2 reads FNYEAQ. The V and J ends lost 2 bases and 4 bases respectively, with 12 bases between them. The CDR3, as DNA: TGTGCCAGCAGCTTACAGCGGGGGTCCGGAAACACCATATATTTT. Protein product: CASSLQRGSGNTIYF.

The genes are TRBV6-4 and TRBJ2-5; perhaps TRBD2 as D (7 bases). Germline CDR1 is MRHNA and CDR2 is SNTAGT. V lost 3 bases to trimming and J lost 5 bases, with 13 bases between them. CDR3 length: 14 amino acids. CDR3 amino acids: CASSEAGARETQYF. The CDR3 DNA reads TGTGCCAGCAGTGAGGCGGGGGCGAGGGAGACCCAGTACTTC.

A single count supports this clone. This chain connects TRBV6-5 to TRBJ2-5; D possibly corresponds to TRBD1 (7 bases). CDR1 and CDR2 from the germline V gene are MNHEY and SVGAGI. V lost 6 bases and J 6 bases, leaving 14 bases between the germline ends. This CDR3 region has 13 residues. The CDR3 DNA reads as TGTGCCAGCAGACCAGGAGGGGGCCAGACCCAGTACTTC. Encoded protein: CASRPGGGQTQYF.

This chain connects TRBV28 to TRBJ2-1; TRBD2 matches 13 bases. The CDR3 runs to 16 residues. Germline assignment: CDR1 MDHEN and CDR2 SYDVKM. J lost 10 bases, V lost 8 bases, and 14 bases had no gene match. The CDR3 sequence: CASDPVQGLAGDEQFF. CDR3 nucleotides: TGTGCCAGCGACCCCGTCCAAGGACTAGCGGGAGACGAGCAGTTCTTC.

The chain combines TRBV14 with TRBJ1-1; D not resolved. V lost 1 base and J lost 5, with 8 bases in between. CDR1 and CDR2 (germline): SGHDN, FVKESK. This CDR3 has 13 residues. CDR3 loop: CASSQVRWTEAFF. The DNA for the CDR3 is TGTGCCAGCAGCCAAGTCCGGTGGACTGAAGCTTTCTTT. Filled out from reference TRBV14 and TRBJ1-1, the complete variable domain reads EAGVTQFPSHSVIEKGQTVTLRCDPISGHDNLYWYRRVMGKEIKFLLHFVKESKQDESGMPNNRFLAERTGGTYSTLKVQPAELEDSGVYFCASSQVRWTEAFFGQGTRLTVV.

This clone showed up many times. In the same sample, other DNA sequences code for this CDR3. The chain carries TRBV4-2 and TRBJ2-1; D uncertain. Trimming took off 4 bases at V and 9 bases at J, with 10 bases between the two ends. From germline, CDR1 is LGHNA and CDR2 YNFKEQ. CDR3 length: 12 amino acids. The DNA for the CDR3 is TGTGCCAGCAGCCCCGGGCGCGGTGAGCAGTTCTTC. This translates into CASSPGRGEQFF.

The chain links TRBV4-3 to TRBJ1-5, with D hard to call. Per the germline V gene, CDR1 is LGHNA and CDR2 is YSLEER. CDR3 length: 14 amino acids. With 4 bases removed from V and 4 bases from J, the gap between germline ends came to 11 bases. The CDR3 region has the DNA TGCGCCAGCAGCCCCTCGAATGGGAATCAGCCCCAGCATTTT. Its protein product is CASSPSNGNQPQHF.

The count of this clone is one. The V gene is TRBV12-3 or TRBV12-4, the J gene TRBJ1-2; D is perhaps TRBD1 (5 bases). CDR3 length: 12 residues. With 2 bases removed from V and 6 bases from J, the gap between germline ends came to 7 bases. The CDR3 DNA reads TGTGCCAGCAGTTTAAGGGGCCATGGCTACACCTTC. Protein: CASSLRGHGYTF.

The chain recombines TRBV7-8 with TRBJ1-1; D is ambiguous. Between the trimmed V and J ends, which lost 1 base and 1 base, there was a span of 4 bases. Germline CDR1 and CDR2: SGHVS and FQNEAQ. This CDR3 is built from 13 residues. CDR3 nucleotides: TGTGCCAGCAGCTTAGGATGGAACACTGAAGCTTTCTTT. Protein: CASSLGWNTEAFF. The full variable domain, its missing parts supplied by reference TRBV7-8 and TRBJ1-1, is GAGVSQSPRYKVAKRGQDVALRCDPISGHVSLFWYQQALGQGPEFLTYFQNEAQLDKSGLPSDRFFAERPEGSVSTLKIQRTQQEDSAVYLCASSLGWNTEAFFGQGTRLTVV.

The V and J genes are TRBV29-1 and TRBJ2-3; 9 bases match TRBD2. CDR1 SQVTM and CDR2 ANQGSEA come from the germline V gene. With 3 bases clipped from V and 4 bases from J, the junction kept 11 bases outside the gene matches. This CDR3 is 16 amino acids long. This CDR3 reads CSVDYPLLAGSDTQYF. CDR3 in DNA: TGCAGCGTTGATTATCCCCTGCTAGCGGGATCAGATACGCAGTATTTT.

This clone was seen just once. The V gene is TRBV7-2, the J gene TRBJ2-2; TRBD2 agrees at 11 bases. CDR3 length: 16 residues. Germline loops: CDR1 SGHTA, CDR2 FQGNSA. With V trimmed by 1 base and J by 7 bases, 5 bases remained unmatched. Here the CDR3 DNA reads TGTGCCAGCAGCTTAGTTCCTGGACTAGCGGGCGGGGAGCTGTTTTTT. Translating it yields CASSLVPGLAGGELFF.

This chain links TRBV4-2 with TRBJ1-5; D unresolved. The CDR3 length is 13 residues. From germline, CDR1 is LGHNA and CDR2 YNFKEQ. V was clipped by 3 bases and J by 5 bases, with 8 bases between them. In DNA form, the CDR3 reads TGTGCCAGCAGCCAGAGAAGGGATCAGCCCCAGCATTTT. Amino acid sequence: CASSQRRDQPQHF.

The gene calls are TRBV27 and TRBJ2-2, with 7 bases aligning to TRBD1. The germline V gene has CDR1 MNHEY and CDR2 SMNVEV (reference sequence). The ends lost 3 bases at V and 5 bases at J; junction bases unmatched: 6. The CDR3 runs 15 residues. The CDR3 loop reads CASSLKGAGTGELFF. CDR3 nucleotide sequence: TGTGCCAGCAGTTTGAAGGGGGCTGGAACCGGGGAGCTGTTTTTT.

The rearrangement links TRBV19 to TRBJ1-1; D remains ambiguous. Germline values: CDR1 LNHDA, CDR2 SQIVND (reference sequence). This CDR3 contains 18 residues. V was cut by 4 bases and J by 6 bases, with 27 bases left in between. The CDR3 DNA reads as TGTGCCAGTAGTACTATAGGTTCGGCATCCCCTATTTGGGCTGAAGCTTTCTTT. Its translation is CASSTIGSASPIWAEAFF.

The chain joins TRBV28 to TRBJ1-6; D gene uncertain. Germline CDR1 MDHEN, CDR2 SYDVKM. CDR3 size: 13 residues. V dropped 8 bases and J dropped 7 bases, with 12 bases sitting between them. CDR3 in amino acids: CASGGQANSPLHF. The CDR3 bases are TGTGCCAGCGGTGGGCAGGCAAATTCACCCCTCCACTTT.

The rearrangement uses TRBV2 and TRBJ2-3, with TRBD2 as a possible D gene (6 bases). This CDR3 has 14 amino acids. Looked up from germline, CDR1 is SNHLY and CDR2 is FYNNEI. V was shortened by 1 base and J by 1 base, with 6 bases between the two germline ends. CDR3 sequence: CASSEGGGTDTQYF. DNA of the CDR3: TGTGCCAGCAGTGAAGGCGGGGGCACAGATACGCAGTATTTT.

The rearrangement joins TRBV5-1 to TRBJ2-3; TRBD1 aligns across 8 bases. CDR1 is SGHRS, CDR2 YFSETQ, per germline. CDR3 length: 15 residues. J lost 6 bases, V lost 0 bases, and 6 bases had no gene match. The DNA of the CDR3 is TGCGCCAGCAGCTTGGGACAGGGGTGGTCGGATACGCAGTATTTT. It specifies CASSLGQGWSDTQYF.